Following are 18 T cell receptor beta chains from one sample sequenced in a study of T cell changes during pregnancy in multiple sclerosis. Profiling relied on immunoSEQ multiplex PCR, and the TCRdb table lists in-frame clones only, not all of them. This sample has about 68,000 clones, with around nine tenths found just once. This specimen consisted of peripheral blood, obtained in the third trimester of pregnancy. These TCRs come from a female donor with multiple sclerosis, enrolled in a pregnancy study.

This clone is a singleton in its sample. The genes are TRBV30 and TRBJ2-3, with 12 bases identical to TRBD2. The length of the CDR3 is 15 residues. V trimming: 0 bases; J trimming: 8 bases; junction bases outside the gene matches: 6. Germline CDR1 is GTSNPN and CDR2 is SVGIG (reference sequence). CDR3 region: CAWSVPLAGGSTQYF. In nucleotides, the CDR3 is TGTGCCTGGAGTGTACCACTAGCGGGGGGTTCTACGCAGTATTTT.

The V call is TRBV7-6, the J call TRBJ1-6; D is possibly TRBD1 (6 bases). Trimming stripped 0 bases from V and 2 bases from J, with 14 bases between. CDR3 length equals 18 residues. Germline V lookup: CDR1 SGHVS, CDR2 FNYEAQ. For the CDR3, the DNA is TGTGCCAGCAGCTTAGCCGGCGGCAGGGGACCCTATAATTCACCCCTCCACTTT. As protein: CASSLAGGRGPYNSPLHF.

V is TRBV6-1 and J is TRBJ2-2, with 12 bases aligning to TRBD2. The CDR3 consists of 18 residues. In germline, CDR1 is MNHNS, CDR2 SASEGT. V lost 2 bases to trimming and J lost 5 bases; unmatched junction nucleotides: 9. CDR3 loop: CASSELAGGPGGTGELFF. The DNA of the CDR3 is TGTGCCAGCAGTGAACTAGCGGGAGGGCCAGGAGGGACCGGGGAGCTGTTTTTT.

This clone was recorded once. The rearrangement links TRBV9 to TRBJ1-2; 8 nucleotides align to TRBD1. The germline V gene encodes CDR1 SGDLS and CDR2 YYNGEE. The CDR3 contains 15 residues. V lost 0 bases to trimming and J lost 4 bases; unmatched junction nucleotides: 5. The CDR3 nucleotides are TGTGCCAGCAGCGTAGATCCGGACAGGGTCTATGGCTACACCTTC. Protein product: CASSVDPDRVYGYTF.

CDR3 region: CASGWRSNQPQHF. CDR3 DNA sequence: TGTGCTAGTGGTTGGAGGAGCAATCAGCCCCAGCATTTT. This chain joins TRBV12-5 and TRBJ1-5; no firm D call. Germline V gene sequence: CDR1 LGHNT, CDR2 FRNRAP. The CDR3 has 13 amino acids. The V end lost 4 bases, the J end lost 1 base, and 5 bases lay between the germline ends.

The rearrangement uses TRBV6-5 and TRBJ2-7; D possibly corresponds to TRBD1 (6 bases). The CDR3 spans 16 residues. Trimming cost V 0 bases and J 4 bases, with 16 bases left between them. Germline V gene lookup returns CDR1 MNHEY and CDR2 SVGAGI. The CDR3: CASSYSVTGSLYEQYF. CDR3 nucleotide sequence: TGTGCCAGCAGTTACTCGGTGACAGGATCATTATACGAGCAGTACTTC.

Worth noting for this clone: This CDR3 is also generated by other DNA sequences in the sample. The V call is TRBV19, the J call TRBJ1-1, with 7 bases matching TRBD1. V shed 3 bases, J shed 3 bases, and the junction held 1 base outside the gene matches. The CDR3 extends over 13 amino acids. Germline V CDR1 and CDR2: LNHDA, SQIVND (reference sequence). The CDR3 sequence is CASSIDRDTEAFF. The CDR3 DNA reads TGTGCCAGTAGTATTGACAGGGACACTGAAGCTTTCTTT.

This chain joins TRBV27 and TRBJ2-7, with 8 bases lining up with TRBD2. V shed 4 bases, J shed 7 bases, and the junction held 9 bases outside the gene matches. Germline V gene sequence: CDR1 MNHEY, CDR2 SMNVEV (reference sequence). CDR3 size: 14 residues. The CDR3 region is CASSSPGLAREQYF. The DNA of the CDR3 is TGTGCCAGCAGTTCACCAGGACTAGCTCGGGAGCAGTACTTC.

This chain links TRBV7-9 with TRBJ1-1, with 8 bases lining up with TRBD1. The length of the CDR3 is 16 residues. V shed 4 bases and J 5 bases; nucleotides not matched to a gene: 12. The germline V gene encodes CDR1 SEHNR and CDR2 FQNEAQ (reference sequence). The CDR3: CASSSDRVALVTEAFF. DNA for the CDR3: TGTGCCAGCAGCTCGGACAGGGTTGCCCTGGTGACTGAAGCTTTCTTT. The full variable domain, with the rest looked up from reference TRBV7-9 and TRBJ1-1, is DTGVSQNPRHKITKRGQNVTFRCDPISEHNRLYWYRQTLGQGPEFLTYFQNEAQLEKSRLLSDRFSAERPKGSFSTLEIQRTEQGDSAMYLCASSSDRVALVTEAFFGQGTRLTVV.

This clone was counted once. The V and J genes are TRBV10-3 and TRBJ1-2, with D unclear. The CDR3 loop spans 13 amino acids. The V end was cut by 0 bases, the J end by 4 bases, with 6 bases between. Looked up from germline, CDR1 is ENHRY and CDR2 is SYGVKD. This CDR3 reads CAISESKSYGYTF. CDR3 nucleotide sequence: TGTGCCATCAGTGAGTCCAAGAGCTATGGCTACACCTTC.

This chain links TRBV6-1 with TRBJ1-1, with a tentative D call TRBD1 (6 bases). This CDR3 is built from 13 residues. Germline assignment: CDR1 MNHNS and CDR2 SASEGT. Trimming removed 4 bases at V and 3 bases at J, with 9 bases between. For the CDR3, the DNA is TGTGCCAGCAGTGGGGCAGGGGACACTGAAGCTTTCTTT. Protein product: CASSGAGDTEAFF.

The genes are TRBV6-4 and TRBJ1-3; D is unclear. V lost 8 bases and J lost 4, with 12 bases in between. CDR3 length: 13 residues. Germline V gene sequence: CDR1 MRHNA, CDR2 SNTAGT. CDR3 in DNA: TGTGCCAGCGGTAGCAAGGCGGGAAACACCATATATTTT. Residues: CASGSKAGNTIYF.

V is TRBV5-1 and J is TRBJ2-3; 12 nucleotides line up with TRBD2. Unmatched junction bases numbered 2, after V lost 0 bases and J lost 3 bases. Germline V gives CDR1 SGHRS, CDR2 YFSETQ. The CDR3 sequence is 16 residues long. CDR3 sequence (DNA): TGCGCCAGCAGCTTGGCTAGCGGGAGGGGGACAGATACGCAGTATTTT. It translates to CASSLASGRGTDTQYF.

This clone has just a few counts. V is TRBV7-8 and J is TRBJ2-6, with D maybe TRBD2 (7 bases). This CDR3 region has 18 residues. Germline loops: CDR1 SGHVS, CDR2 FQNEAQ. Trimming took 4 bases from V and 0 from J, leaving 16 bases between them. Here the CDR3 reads CASSSEGDYNSGANVLTF. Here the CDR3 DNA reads TGTGCCAGCAGCTCGGAGGGGGACTACAACTCTGGGGCCAACGTCCTGACTTTC.

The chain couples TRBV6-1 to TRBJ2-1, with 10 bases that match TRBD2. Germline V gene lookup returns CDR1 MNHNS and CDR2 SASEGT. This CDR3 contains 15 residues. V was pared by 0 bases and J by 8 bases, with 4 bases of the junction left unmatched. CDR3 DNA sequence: TGTGCCAGCAGTGAAGCTGCTAGCGGGAGCTATGAGCAGTTCTTC. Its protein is CASSEAASGSYEQFF.

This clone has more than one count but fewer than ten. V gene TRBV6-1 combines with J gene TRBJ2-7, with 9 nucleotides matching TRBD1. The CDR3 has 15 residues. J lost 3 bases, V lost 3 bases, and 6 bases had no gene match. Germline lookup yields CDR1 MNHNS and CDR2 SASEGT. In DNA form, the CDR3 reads TGTGCCAGCAGTGATGCCGGGACAGGGTACTACGAGCAGTACTTC. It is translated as CASSDAGTGYYEQYF.

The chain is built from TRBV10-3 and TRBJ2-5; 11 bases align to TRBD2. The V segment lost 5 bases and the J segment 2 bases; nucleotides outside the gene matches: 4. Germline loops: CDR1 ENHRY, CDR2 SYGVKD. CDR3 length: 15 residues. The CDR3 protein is CAISSSGGGQETQYF. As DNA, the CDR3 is TGTGCCATCAGTAGTAGCGGGGGGGGGCAAGAGACCCAGTACTTC.

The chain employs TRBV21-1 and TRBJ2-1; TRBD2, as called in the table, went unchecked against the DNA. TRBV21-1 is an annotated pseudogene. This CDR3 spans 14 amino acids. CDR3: CASAKTSGYNEQFF. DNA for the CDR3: TGTGCCAGCGCAAAGACTAGCGGGTACAATGAGCAGTTCTTC.